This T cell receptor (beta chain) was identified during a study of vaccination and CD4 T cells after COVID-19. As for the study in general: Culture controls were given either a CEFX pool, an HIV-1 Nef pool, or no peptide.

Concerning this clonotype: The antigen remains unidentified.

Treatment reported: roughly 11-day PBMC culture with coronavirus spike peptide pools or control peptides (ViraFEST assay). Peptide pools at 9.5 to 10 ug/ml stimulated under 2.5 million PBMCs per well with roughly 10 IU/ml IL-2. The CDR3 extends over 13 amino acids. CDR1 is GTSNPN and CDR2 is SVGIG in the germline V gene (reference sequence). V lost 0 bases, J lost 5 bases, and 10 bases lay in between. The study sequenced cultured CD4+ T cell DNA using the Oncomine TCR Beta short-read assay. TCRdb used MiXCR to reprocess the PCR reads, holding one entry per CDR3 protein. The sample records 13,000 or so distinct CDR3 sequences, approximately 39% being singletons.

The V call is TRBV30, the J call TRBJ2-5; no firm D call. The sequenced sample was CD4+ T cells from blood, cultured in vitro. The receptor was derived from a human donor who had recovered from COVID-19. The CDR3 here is CAWSVWESETQYF. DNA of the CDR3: TGTGCCTGGAGTGTCTGGGAAAGCGAGACCCAGTACTTC.